This T cell receptor (beta chain) appears in the sequencing data of a study of cytomegalovirus exposure and HLA in healthy donors. Whole-study findings and limits: Associated with cytomegalovirus, according to the listing, were fewer than 200 TCR beta chains. TRBV6-2, TRBV6-3 and other indistinguishable V segments were excluded. Looking again later, the authors saw that most CMV-associated TCR beta chains seemed HLA-restricted. The Asian-associated ancestry cluster reportedly had fewer N-insertions than the approximately 670-donor mean in a later analysis.

As to this clone: Its antigen is undetermined.

Germline-derived CDR1 and CDR2 are MNHEY and SMNVEV (reference sequence). The CDR3 is 13 residues long. Deletions cut 6 bases from V and 0 bases from J, with 8 bases between. The primer mix had 60 Vbeta and 13 Jbeta primers. Assay used: immunoSEQ multiplex PCR; TCRdb lists only in-frame clones, some missing. The profile shows roughly 130,000 clones, approximately 86% of them singletons. This sequence originates from a boy between 5 and 17 years old in good health and CMV-seronegative. Sequencing was done on a sample of PBMCs. The chain couples TRBV27 to TRBJ1-1; D possibly corresponds to TRBD1 (6 bases). The CDR3 region has the DNA TGTGCCAGCAGCCGACAGGTGAACACTGAAGCTTTCTTT. As protein: CASSRQVNTEAFF.